The 26 T cell receptor beta chains below come from one sample, sequenced in a study of T cell responses to AZD1222 COVID-19 vaccine. Sequencing used immunoSEQ multiplex PCR; TCRdb keeps in-frame clones, though not all of them. The sample lists about 150,000 clones, about 94% occurring once. The sequencing used peripheral blood, collected on day 0 of AZD1222 vaccination. The receptors originated from an adult in good health.

V and J are TRBV5-1 and TRBJ1-1, with 7 bases aligning to TRBD1. The junction had 7 bases not matched to a gene; V was cut back by 3 bases and J by 2 bases. The CDR3 runs 15 residues. Germline CDR1 SGHRS, CDR2 YFSETQ. CDR3 bases: TGCGCCAGCAGCTCGAGAACAGGGGTAAACACTGAAGCTTTCTTT. Residues: CASSSRTGVNTEAFF.

In DNA form, the CDR3 reads TGTGCCTGGAGTTCCCGGACCGAAAAACTGTTTTTT. This gives the protein CAWSSRTEKLFF. J is TRBJ1-4 and V is TRBV30, with no clear D. The CDR3 sequence is 12 residues long. The germline V gene encodes CDR1 GTSNPN and CDR2 SVGIG (reference sequence). V was cut by 2 bases and J by 8 bases, with 9 bases left in between.

The chain links TRBV5-1 to TRBJ2-3; D gene ambiguous. From germline, CDR1 is SGHRS and CDR2 YFSETQ. This CDR3 is built from 16 residues. The V and J ends lost 0 bases and 2 bases respectively, with 13 bases between them. CDR3 in amino acids: CASSLGAEIPTDTQYF. The CDR3 DNA reads as TGCGCCAGCAGCTTGGGAGCTGAGATTCCCACAGATACGCAGTATTTT.

The CDR3 sequence: CASSLHLPGPRGNTIYF. For the CDR3, the DNA is TGTGCCAGCAGCTTACATTTACCCGGACCCCGAGGGAACACCATATATTTT. J is TRBJ1-3 and V is TRBV7-9; D is uncertain. The CDR3 spans 17 residues. Trimming took off 2 bases at V and 7 bases at J, with 21 bases between the two ends. CDR1 and CDR2 (germline): SEHNR, FQNEAQ (reference sequence).

The chain is built from TRBV4-1 and TRBJ2-1; 10 bases match TRBD2. The CDR3 runs 20 residues. V lost 0 bases to trimming and J lost 8 bases; unmatched junction nucleotides: 19. Germline CDR1 is MGHRA and CDR2 is YSYEKL. The CDR3 sequence is CASSQDGTGALAGVPDEQFF. As DNA, the CDR3 is TGCGCCAGCAGCCAAGATGGCACAGGGGCGCTAGCGGGAGTTCCGGATGAGCAGTTCTTC.

J is TRBJ1-1 and V is TRBV27, with 10 bases fitting TRBD1. J lost 4 bases, V lost 5 bases, and 10 bases had no gene match. The V gene's germline CDR1 is MNHEY and CDR2 SMNVEV (reference sequence). CDR3 size: 16 residues. CDR3 DNA: TGTGCCAGCAGTAGAGCGACAGGGGGCATCCGCACTGAAGCTTTCTTT. Encoded protein: CASSRATGGIRTEAFF.

V usage is TRBV19 and J usage is TRBJ2-7; D is perhaps TRBD1 or TRBD2 (5 bases each). V lost 5 bases and J lost 0, with 8 bases in between. Germline lookup yields CDR1 LNHDA and CDR2 SQIVND (reference sequence). The CDR3 is 13 amino acids. The CDR3 loop is CASSPGPSYEQYF. The CDR3 nucleotides read TGTGCCAGTAGTCCGGGGCCCTCCTACGAGCAGTACTTC.

The chain joins TRBV5-1 to TRBJ1-3; 8 nucleotides agree with TRBD1. This CDR3 comprises 15 residues. V gave up 2 bases and J gave up 7 bases; unmatched junction bases: 8. The V gene's germline CDR1 is SGHRS and CDR2 YFSETQ. The DNA of the CDR3 is TGCGCCAGCAGCTTAGAGCCGACAGGGGCGAACACCATATATTTT. Translating it yields CASSLEPTGANTIYF.

CDR3 loop: CASSVERDTQYF. In DNA, the CDR3 is TGTGCCAGCAGCGTAGAAAGAGATACGCAGTATTTT. The J gene is TRBJ2-3, the V gene TRBV9, with D unresolved. Germline values: CDR1 SGDLS, CDR2 YYNGEE. The V end lost 0 bases, the J end lost 5 bases, and 4 bases lay between the germline ends. There are 12 residues in the CDR3.

This chain links TRBV7-7 with TRBJ1-4; D perhaps matches TRBD1 (6 bases). Trimming took off 2 bases at V and 3 bases at J, with 10 bases between the two ends. The CDR3 runs to 15 residues. Germline values: CDR1 SSHAT, CDR2 FNYEAQ (reference sequence). The CDR3, as DNA: TGTGCCAGCAGCTTATCCCAGGGGTCTAATGAAAAACTGTTTTTT. Translation: CASSLSQGSNEKLFF.

The V call is TRBV4-2, the J call TRBJ2-1; D not resolved. Deletions cut 1 base from V and 6 bases from J, with 4 bases between. The V gene's germline CDR1 is LGHNA and CDR2 YNFKEQ. This CDR3 is built from 12 residues. This CDR3 is CASSQVLNEQFF. CDR3 nucleotides: TGTGCCAGCAGCCAAGTTCTCAATGAGCAGTTCTTC.

This chain links TRBV28 with TRBJ1-6; 7 bases line up with TRBD1. The CDR3 covers 16 residues. V lost 4 bases and J lost 8; bases outside the gene matches: 11. In germline, CDR1 is MDHEN, CDR2 SYDVKM. In DNA, the CDR3 is TGTGCCAGCAGTTCGACAGGGCTTCGCCGGTATTCACCCCTCCACTTT. As protein: CASSSTGLRRYSPLHF.

The chain carries TRBV12-3 or TRBV12-4 and TRBJ2-2, with D perhaps matching TRBD1 (6 bases). V lost 8 bases to trimming and J lost 2 bases, with 9 bases between them. This CDR3 region has 13 residues. As DNA, the CDR3 is TGTGCCAGCTGGACAGTTAACACCGGGGAGCTGTTTTTT. Protein product: CASWTVNTGELFF.

The chain uses TRBV19 and TRBJ2-5, with TRBD1 matching 7 bases. The trim removed 3 bases at V and 1 base at J, leaving 5 bases unmatched. Germline V gene sequence: CDR1 LNHDA, CDR2 SQIVND (reference sequence). This CDR3 contains 15 residues. The CDR3 is CASSIGAGGQETQYF. For the CDR3, the DNA is TGTGCCAGTAGTATCGGGGCAGGGGGCCAAGAGACCCAGTACTTC.

The chain links TRBV4-2 to TRBJ2-5; TRBD2 aligns across 8 bases. Germline-derived CDR1 and CDR2 are LGHNA and YNFKEQ. The CDR3 spans 16 residues. J lost 5 bases, V lost 2 bases, and 10 bases had no gene match. The CDR3 loop is CASSQNPGGPGETQYF. The CDR3 DNA is TGTGCCAGCAGCCAAAATCCGGGAGGGCCGGGGGAGACCCAGTACTTC.

The table lists this clone with a count of one. The chain couples TRBV2 to TRBJ2-2, with 9 positions matching TRBD1. The CDR3 consists of 15 residues. CDR1 and CDR2 (germline): SNHLY, FYNNEI. V shed 6 bases and J 3 bases; nucleotides not matched to a gene: 5. CDR3 region: CASSLDRGDTGELFF. The CDR3 region has the DNA TGTGCCAGCAGCCTGGACAGGGGAGACACCGGGGAGCTGTTTTTT.

The sample holds a few counts of this clone. The V and J genes are TRBV30 and TRBJ1-1, with TRBD1 as a possible D gene (5 bases). CDR1 is GTSNPN and CDR2 is SVGIG in the germline V gene (reference sequence). This CDR3 is built from 12 residues. V dropped 5 bases and J dropped 1 base, with 8 bases sitting between them. CDR3 sequence reads: CAWGAGNTEAFF. The DNA for the CDR3 is TGTGCCTGGGGGGCAGGGAACACTGAAGCTTTCTTT.

This clone has a handful of counts. This rearrangement joins TRBV6-5 to TRBJ1-2; D is possibly TRBD1 (5 bases). Germline CDR1 is MNHEY and CDR2 is SVGAGI. This CDR3 has 13 residues. V lost 6 bases to trimming and J lost 11 bases, with 19 bases between them. This chain's CDR3 is CASSTEAGKGYTF. In DNA, the CDR3 is TGTGCCAGCAGCACAGAGGCAGGGAAAGGGTACACCTTC.

This clone was seen only a few times. The gene calls are TRBV28 and TRBJ1-5; maybe TRBD1 (6 bases). This CDR3 region has 13 residues. Germline CDR1 MDHEN, CDR2 SYDVKM. Trimming left V 1 base short and J 15 bases short, with 16 bases between. The CDR3 reads CASSLLGDIGTHF. CDR3 coding DNA: TGTGCCAGCAGTTTATTAGGGGACATTGGAACGCATTTT.

The rearrangement joins TRBV5-1 to TRBJ2-1, with D tentatively TRBD2 (5 bases). V was trimmed by 0 bases and J by 0 bases, leaving 10 bases between them. Germline V CDR1 and CDR2: SGHRS, YFSETQ. The length of the CDR3 is 16 residues. Written as DNA, the CDR3 is TGCGCCAGCAGCTTGGCCGAGCGGAGCTCCTACAATGAGCAGTTCTTC. Protein: CASSLAERSSYNEQFF.

This clone was counted once. The J gene is TRBJ1-5, the V gene TRBV6-5; no clear D. Trimming shortened V by 6 bases and J by 3 bases, and 12 bases separated the two germline ends. Germline loops: CDR1 MNHEY, CDR2 SVGAGI. The CDR3 spans 14 residues. The CDR3 loop is CASRHPVLNQPQHF. Here the CDR3 DNA reads TGTGCCAGCAGGCACCCCGTCCTCAATCAGCCCCAGCATTTT.

This clone appeared a single time. The chain links TRBV5-3 to TRBJ2-7; TRBD2 aligns across 13 bases. TRBV5-3 is an open reading frame whose function is uncertain. The CDR3 is made up of 18 amino acids. The J segment lost 0 bases and the V segment lost 0 bases, leaving 6 bases of the junction unmatched. The CDR3 here is CARSLGLAGGRLSYEQYF. The CDR3 DNA is TGTGCCAGAAGCTTGGGACTAGCGGGAGGAAGGCTCTCCTACGAGCAGTACTTC.

The chain has TRBV4-1 and TRBJ1-4; unclear D gene. The germline V gene has CDR1 MGHRA and CDR2 YSYEKL. CDR3 size: 14 residues. Trimming cost V 4 bases and J 5 bases, with 11 bases left between them. Here the CDR3 DNA reads TGCGCCAGCAGCCTCACACCGGTAAATGAAAAACTGTTTTTT. Encoded protein: CASSLTPVNEKLFF.

V gene TRBV11-2 combines with J gene TRBJ1-2, with D uncertain. The V end was cut by 5 bases, the J end by 6 bases, with 10 bases between. This CDR3 is 12 amino acids long. Germline CDR1 reads SGHAT; CDR2 reads FQNNGV. CDR3 DNA: TGTGCCAGCAGCATATGGGAGGATGGCTACACCTTC. Protein product: CASSIWEDGYTF.

V usage is TRBV9 and J usage is TRBJ2-7; perhaps TRBD1 as D (6 bases). The CDR3 is 15 amino acids. Trimming shortened V by 3 bases and J by 7 bases, and 20 bases separated the two germline ends. CDR1 is SGDLS and CDR2 is YYNGEE in the germline V gene. CDR3 coding DNA: TGTGCCAGCAGCGCTTCAGGGGTGCTTAGGGGGGAGCAGTACTTC. This codes for CASSASGVLRGEQYF. Using reference TRBV9 and TRBJ2-7 for the parts outside the CDR3, the full variable domain is DSGVTQTPKHLITATGQRVTLRCSPRSGDLSVYWYQQSLDQGLQFLIQYYNGEERAKGNILERFSAQQFPDLHSELNLSSLELGDSALYFCASSASGVLRGEQYFGPGTRLTVT.

The rearrangement uses TRBV10-3 and TRBJ2-3, with D hard to call. Trimming took off 5 bases at V and 3 bases at J, with 24 bases between the two ends. The length of the CDR3 is 18 residues. Germline lookup yields CDR1 ENHRY and CDR2 SYGVKD. The CDR3 protein is CAISRHSISGSRTDTQYF. The CDR3, as DNA: TGTGCCATCAGTCGACACTCCATTAGTGGCAGCAGAACAGATACGCAGTATTTT.